Detailed here is one T cell receptor beta chain. The antigen remains undetermined. The data were taken from a study of monozygotic twins with inflammatory bowel disease. General study points: Lower sharing of clonotypes with other individuals was seen in IBD patients than in healthy twins. This was most marked in patients showing signs of disease activity. In these data, no single strong IBD-associated signal or clonotype received support. Repertoire similarity was not found to differ between concordant and discordant twins, possibly from limited power. No distinction between different T cell subtypes was possible.

With the 5' RACE reads reprocessed, TCRdb shows one record per CDR3 protein and no DNA. The specimen's table records approximately 330,000 distinct CDR3 sequences. Germline loops: CDR1 MNHEY, CDR2 SVGAGI. There are 14 residues in the CDR3. The chain has TRBV6-5 and TRBJ2-5; TCRdb outputs TRBD2, but without DNA this stays unchecked. The clonotype was recovered from a human donor with ulcerative colitis or Crohn's disease, or a healthy co-twin of an affected twin (not recorded which). The specimen was blood. The CDR3 reads CASKASASAETQYF.